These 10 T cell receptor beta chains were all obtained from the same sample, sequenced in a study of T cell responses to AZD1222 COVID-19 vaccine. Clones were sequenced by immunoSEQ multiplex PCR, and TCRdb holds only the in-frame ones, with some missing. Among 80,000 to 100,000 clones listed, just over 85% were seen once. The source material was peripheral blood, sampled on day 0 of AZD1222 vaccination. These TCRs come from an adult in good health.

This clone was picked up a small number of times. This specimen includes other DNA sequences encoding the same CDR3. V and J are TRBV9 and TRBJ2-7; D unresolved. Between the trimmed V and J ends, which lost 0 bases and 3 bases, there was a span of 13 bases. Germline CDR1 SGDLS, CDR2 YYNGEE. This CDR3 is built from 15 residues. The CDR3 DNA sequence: TGTGCCAGCAGCGTAGGACTTAGCAGCGACTACGAGCAGTACTTC. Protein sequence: CASSVGLSSDYEQYF.

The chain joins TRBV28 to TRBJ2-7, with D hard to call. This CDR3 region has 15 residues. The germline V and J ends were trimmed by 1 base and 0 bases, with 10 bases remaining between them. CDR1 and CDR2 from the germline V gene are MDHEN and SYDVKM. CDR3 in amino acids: CASSLLGRDSYEQYF. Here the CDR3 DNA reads TGTGCCAGCAGTTTATTAGGGCGAGACTCCTACGAGCAGTACTTC.

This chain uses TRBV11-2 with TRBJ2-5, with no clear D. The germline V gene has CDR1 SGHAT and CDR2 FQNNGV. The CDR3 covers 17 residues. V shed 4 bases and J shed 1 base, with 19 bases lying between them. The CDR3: CASSSPVGPPGQETQYF. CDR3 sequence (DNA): TGTGCCAGCAGCTCCCCCGTTGGGCCCCCGGGCCAAGAGACCCAGTACTTC.

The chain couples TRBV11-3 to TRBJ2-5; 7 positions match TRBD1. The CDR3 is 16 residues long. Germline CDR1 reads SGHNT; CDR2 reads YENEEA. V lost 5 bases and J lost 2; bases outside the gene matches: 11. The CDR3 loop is CASSPNRGRGQETQYF. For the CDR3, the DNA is TGTGCCAGCAGCCCTAACAGGGGAAGGGGACAAGAGACCCAGTACTTC.

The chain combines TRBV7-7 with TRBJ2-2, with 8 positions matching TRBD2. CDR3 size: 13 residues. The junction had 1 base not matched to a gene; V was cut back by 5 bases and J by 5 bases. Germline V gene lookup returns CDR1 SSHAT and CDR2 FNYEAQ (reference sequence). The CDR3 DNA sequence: TGTGCCAGCAGCCGCGGGGGGACCGGGGAGCTGTTTTTT. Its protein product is CASSRGGTGELFF.

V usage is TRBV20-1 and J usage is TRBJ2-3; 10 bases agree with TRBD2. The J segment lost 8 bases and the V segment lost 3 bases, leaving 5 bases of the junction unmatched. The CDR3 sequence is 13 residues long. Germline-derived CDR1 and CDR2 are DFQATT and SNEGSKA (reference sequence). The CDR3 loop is CSASSLAGATQYF. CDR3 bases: TGCAGTGCTAGTAGCCTAGCGGGAGCTACGCAGTATTTT.

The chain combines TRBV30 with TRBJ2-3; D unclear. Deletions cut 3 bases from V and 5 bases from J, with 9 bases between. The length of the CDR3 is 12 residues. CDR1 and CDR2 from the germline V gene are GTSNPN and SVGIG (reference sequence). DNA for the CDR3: TGTGCCTGGAGGACTCGGCGAGATACGCAGTATTTT. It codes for CAWRTRRDTQYF.

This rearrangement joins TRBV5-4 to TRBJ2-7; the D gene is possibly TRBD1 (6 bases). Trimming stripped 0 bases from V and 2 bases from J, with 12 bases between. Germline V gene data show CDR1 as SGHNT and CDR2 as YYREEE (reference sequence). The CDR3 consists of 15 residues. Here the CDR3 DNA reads TGTGCCAGCAGCTTGGTAGGACAGCCTACCTACGAGCAGTACTTC. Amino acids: CASSLVGQPTYEQYF.

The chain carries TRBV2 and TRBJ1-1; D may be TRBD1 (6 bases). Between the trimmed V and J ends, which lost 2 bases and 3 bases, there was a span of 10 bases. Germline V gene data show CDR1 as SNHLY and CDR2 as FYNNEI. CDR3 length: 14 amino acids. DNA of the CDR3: TGTGCCAGCAGTGAAACAGGGTTTGACACTGAAGCTTTCTTT. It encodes CASSETGFDTEAFF.

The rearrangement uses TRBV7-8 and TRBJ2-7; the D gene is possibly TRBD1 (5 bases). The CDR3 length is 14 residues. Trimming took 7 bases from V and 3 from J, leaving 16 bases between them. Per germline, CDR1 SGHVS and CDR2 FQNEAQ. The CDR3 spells CASKYRLGDYEQYF. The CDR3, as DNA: TGTGCCAGCAAGTACAGGCTAGGAGACTACGAGCAGTACTTC.